Each of the 32 T cell receptor beta chains below was sequenced from the same sample in a study of cytomegalovirus exposure and HLA in healthy donors. Use of 60 Vbeta and 13 Jbeta primers characterized the PCR. The assay was immunoSEQ multiplex PCR, and TCRdb's table has in-frame clones only and misses some. The data contain roughly 100,000 clones, approximately 64% of them singletons. Sequencing used PBMCs. Receptors were obtained from a woman between 50 and 59 years old in good health and CMV-seronegative.

The chain is built from TRBV5-4 and TRBJ2-2; D is perhaps TRBD1 (5 bases). This CDR3 is built from 16 residues. The germline V gene encodes CDR1 SGHNT and CDR2 YYREEE (reference sequence). Trimming stripped 0 bases from V and 4 bases from J, with 13 bases between. The CDR3 reads CASSLVGLGPTGELFF. Here the CDR3 DNA reads TGTGCCAGCAGCTTGGTGGGGCTGGGTCCCACCGGGGAGCTGTTTTTT. Combining the CDR3 with reference TRBV5-4 and TRBJ2-2 gives the whole variable domain ETGVTQSPTHLIKTRGQQVTLRCSSQSGHNTVSWYQQALGQGPQFIFQYYREEENGRGNFPPRFSGLQFPNYSSELNVNALELDDSALYLCASSLVGLGPTGELFFGEGSRLTVL.

The V gene is TRBV6-4, the J gene TRBJ2-1; D is uncertain. The ends were cut back, 4 bases at V and 3 bases at J, with 16 bases in the middle. Germline values: CDR1 MRHNA, CDR2 SNTAGT. This CDR3 has 16 amino acids. CDR3 sequence: CASSGRAPESYNEQFF. In DNA, the CDR3 is TGTGCCAGCAGTGGTAGAGCTCCCGAAAGCTACAATGAGCAGTTCTTC.

The chain employs TRBV6-5 and TRBJ1-2, with D possibly TRBD1 on 5 matching bases. The CDR3 covers 13 residues. The V gene lost 3 bases and the J gene lost 8 bases, with 13 bases spanning the gap. Germline CDR1 MNHEY, CDR2 SVGAGI. The CDR3 sequence: CASSYRREGGYTF. The DNA of the CDR3 is TGTGCCAGCAGTTATCGGCGGGAGGGGGGCTACACCTTC.

Note on this clone: Mismatch with germline at one junction end may stem from a read error. V usage is TRBV5-1 and J usage is TRBJ2-3; a possible D gene is TRBD2 (6 bases). CDR1 SGHRS and CDR2 YFSETQ come from the germline V gene. The CDR3 spans 15 residues. The CDR3 sequence is CASSLDWGVPDTQYF. The CDR3, as DNA: TGCGCCAGCAGTTTGGACTGGGGGGTCCCAGATACGCAGTATTTT.

V gene TRBV5-4 combines with J gene TRBJ1-4; TRBD1 matches at 9 bases. Germline trimming cut 2 bases from V and 7 bases from J; bases unmatched to any gene: 0. Germline CDR1 and CDR2: SGHNT and YYREEE (reference sequence). The CDR3 contains 13 residues. The CDR3 DNA sequence: TGTGCCAGCAGCTTACAGGGGGCTGAAAAACTGTTTTTT. This encodes CASSLQGAEKLFF.

The chain joins TRBV19 to TRBJ1-2; 8 bases fit TRBD1. The CDR3 runs 13 residues. The germline V gene has CDR1 LNHDA and CDR2 SQIVND (reference sequence). With V trimmed by 10 bases and J by 7 bases, 11 bases remained unmatched. The CDR3 reads CATDRGGGFGYTF. The CDR3 nucleotides are TGTGCCACCGACAGGGGCGGAGGGTTTGGCTACACCTTC.

This clone appeared once. This sequence joins TRBV5-1 and TRBJ2-3; TRBD2 is a possible D gene (6 bases). With 4 bases removed from V and 3 bases from J, the gap between germline ends came to 12 bases. Germline V lookup: CDR1 SGHRS, CDR2 YFSETQ. There are 14 residues in the CDR3. In nucleotides, the CDR3 is TGCGCCAGCAGCACCGGGACTGCAACAGATACGCAGTATTTT. Its protein product is CASSTGTATDTQYF.

The V gene is TRBV10-3, the J gene TRBJ2-3; a weak D match, TRBD1 (6 bases). CDR1 ENHRY and CDR2 SYGVKD come from the germline V gene. This CDR3 has 11 residues. The V end lost 9 bases, the J end lost 5 bases, and 9 bases lay between the germline ends. The CDR3 spells CAIRQEDTQYF. CDR3 DNA sequence: TGTGCCATTAGACAGGAAGATACGCAGTATTTT.

Comment on this clone: One end of the junction varies from germline; a read error may be responsible. V gene TRBV5-8 combines with J gene TRBJ2-3; a weak D match, TRBD1 (5 bases). The CDR3 contains 12 residues. Germline assignment: CDR1 SGHTS and CDR2 YDEGEE. The CDR3 loop is CASSFQGAVPSF. CDR3 nucleotides: TGTGCCAGCAGCTTCCAGGGTGCGGTTCCTTCGTTT. Together with reference TRBV5-8 and TRBJ2-3, the CDR3 gives the full variable domain: EAGVTQSPTHLIKTRGQQATLRCSPISGHTSVYWYQQALGLGLQFLLWYDEGEERNRGNFPPRFSGRQFPNYSSELNVNALELEDSALYLCASSFQGAVPSFGPGTRLTVL.

The V and J genes are TRBV2 and TRBJ2-3; TRBD2 aligns across 8 bases. Germline V gene lookup returns CDR1 SNHLY and CDR2 FYNNEI. V gave up 4 bases and J gave up 4 bases; unmatched junction bases: 7. CDR3 length equals 15 residues. The CDR3, as DNA: TGTGCCAGCAGTGTACCAGCGGGGGTGGCAGATACGCAGTATTTT. It translates to CASSVPAGVADTQYF.

In nucleotides, the CDR3 is TGTGCCAGCAGTTTAAGACTAGCGGGACTCCATGAGCAGTTCTTC. The encoded protein is CASSLRLAGLHEQFF. The chain is built from TRBV27 and TRBJ2-1; TRBD2 matches at 11 bases. Germline trimming cut 2 bases from V and 8 bases from J; bases unmatched to any gene: 5. Germline-derived CDR1 and CDR2 are MNHEY and SMNVEV (reference sequence). CDR3 length equals 15 residues.

This chain joins TRBV28 and TRBJ1-2; tentative D call: TRBD1 (6 bases). CDR1 MDHEN and CDR2 SYDVKM come from the germline V gene. There are 13 residues in the CDR3. V gave up 6 bases and J gave up 5 bases, with 13 bases separating them. The CDR3 is CASREGGIYGYTF. CDR3 DNA: TGTGCCAGCAGGGAAGGGGGAATTTATGGCTACACCTTC.

The chain joins TRBV29-1 to TRBJ2-1, with a weak D call TRBD1 (5 bases). Germline CDR1 SQVTM, CDR2 ANQGSEA. The CDR3 runs 15 residues. V lost 0 bases and J lost 4, with 13 bases in between. The CDR3 coding sequence is TGCAGCGTTGAAGAGTCGGTAGGGGTATACAATGAGCAGTTCTTC. Translating gives CSVEESVGVYNEQFF.

CDR3 sequence reads: CASSSLAGGGTGELFF. CDR3 bases: TGTGCCAGCAGCTCTCTAGCGGGAGGGGGTACCGGGGAGCTGTTTTTT. This sequence joins TRBV7-2 and TRBJ2-2; the match to TRBD2 covers 12 bases. J lost 5 bases, V lost 4 bases, and 5 bases had no gene match. Germline CDR1 reads SGHTA; CDR2 reads FQGNSA. The CDR3 contains 16 residues.

V usage is TRBV7-9 and J usage is TRBJ2-5; TRBD2 aligns across 9 bases. Germline V CDR1 and CDR2: SEHNR, FQNEAQ (reference sequence). With V trimmed by 5 bases and J by 2 bases, 12 bases remained unmatched. The CDR3 is 17 residues long. The CDR3 spells CASSDTSSGIRQETQYF. The CDR3 DNA reads as TGTGCCAGCAGCGATACCTCTAGCGGGATCAGACAAGAGACCCAGTACTTC.

This rearrangement joins TRBV30 to TRBJ1-6; a weak D match, TRBD1 (5 bases). The V end was cut by 5 bases, the J end by 2 bases, with 13 bases between. Germline V gene data show CDR1 as GTSNPN and CDR2 as SVGIG (reference sequence). The length of the CDR3 is 15 residues. The CDR3 coding sequence is TGTGCCTGGGCGGGACTGAACGCCTATAATTCACCCCTCCACTTT. It encodes CAWAGLNAYNSPLHF. Combining the CDR3 with reference TRBV30 and TRBJ1-6 gives the whole variable domain SQTIHQWPATLVQPVGSPLSLECTVEGTSNPNLYWYRQAAGRGLQLLFYSVGIGQISSEVPQNLSASRPQDRQFILSSKKLLLSDSGFYLCAWAGLNAYNSPLHFGNGTRLTVT.

This clone came up a few times. The rearrangement joins TRBV5-1 to TRBJ1-1; weak D call: TRBD1 (5 bases). The CDR3 runs to 13 residues. The V end was cut by 2 bases, the J end by 1 base, with 6 bases between. Looked up from germline, CDR1 is SGHRS and CDR2 is YFSETQ. CDR3 loop: CASSFQGNTEAFF. CDR3 bases: TGCGCCAGCAGCTTCCAGGGGAACACTGAAGCTTTCTTT.

This chain joins TRBV7-8 and TRBJ2-5; no definite D call. Germline V gene data show CDR1 as SGHVS and CDR2 as FQNEAQ. V shed 5 bases and J shed 1 base, with 8 bases lying between them. CDR3 length: 13 amino acids. CDR3 region: CASSHYSQETQYF. The CDR3 bases are TGTGCCAGCAGCCACTACTCCCAAGAGACCCAGTACTTC. The full variable domain, rest sourced from reference TRBV7-8 and TRBJ2-5, is GAGVSQSPRYKVAKRGQDVALRCDPISGHVSLFWYQQALGQGPEFLTYFQNEAQLDKSGLPSDRFFAERPEGSVSTLKIQRTQQEDSAVYLCASSHYSQETQYFGPGTRLLVL.

This clone was seen a handful of times. This chain connects TRBV6-6 to TRBJ2-1; TRBD1 agrees at 9 bases. After removal of 11 bases from V and 9 bases from J, the junction contained 11 bases not matched to a gene. The CDR3 totals 13 residues. CDR1 MNHNY and CDR2 SVGAGI come from the germline V gene (reference sequence). The chain's CDR3 is CASRTGVDAEQFF. The CDR3 DNA is TGTGCCTCCCGGACAGGGGTAGATGCTGAGCAGTTCTTC.

The genes are TRBV6-5 and TRBJ2-7; 11 bases are shared with TRBD2. In germline, CDR1 is MNHEY, CDR2 SVGAGI. CDR3 length: 15 residues. Trimming removed 2 bases from V and 8 bases from J; junction bases left unmatched: 8. CDR3 in amino acids: CASSYRLAGLYQQYF. CDR3 DNA sequence: TGTGCCAGCAGTTACCGACTAGCGGGATTATATCAGCAGTACTTC.

The rearrangement links TRBV2 to TRBJ1-1; D might be TRBD1 (5 bases). V was shortened by 6 bases and J by 4 bases, with 18 bases between the two germline ends. From germline, CDR1 is SNHLY and CDR2 FYNNEI. CDR3 size: 15 residues. This CDR3 is CASRPNWGEGTEAFF. The CDR3 region has the DNA TGTGCCAGCAGGCCCAATTGGGGGGAGGGCACTGAAGCTTTCTTT. Complete variable domain (other parts from reference TRBV2 and TRBJ1-1): EPEVTQTPSHQVTQMGQEVILRCVPISNHLYFYWYRQILGQKVEFLVSFYNNEISEKSEIFDDQFSVERPDGSNFTLKIRSTKLEDSAMYFCASRPNWGEGTEAFFGQGTRLTVV.

This clone was found a few times. This chain connects TRBV6-5 to TRBJ1-1; 7 bases match TRBD1. The V segment lost 6 bases and the J segment 1 base; nucleotides outside the gene matches: 2. Germline assignment: CDR1 MNHEY and CDR2 SVGAGI. CDR3 length: 13 residues. The CDR3 loop is CASRWDRNTEAFF. The CDR3 DNA follows: TGTGCCAGCAGATGGGACAGGAACACTGAAGCTTTCTTT.

The chain carries TRBV7-9 and TRBJ2-3, with 9 bases lining up with TRBD1. The CDR3 has 17 residues. J gave up 1 base and V 4 bases, and 9 bases lay outside the gene matches. Germline lookup yields CDR1 SEHNR and CDR2 FQNEAQ (reference sequence). The CDR3 spells CASSSEGQGFRTDTQYF. The CDR3 region has the DNA TGTGCCAGCAGCTCGGAGGGACAGGGATTCCGCACAGATACGCAGTATTTT.

The chain recombines TRBV10-3 with TRBJ1-1, with 7 bases matching TRBD1. With V trimmed by 2 bases and J by 1 base, 10 bases remained unmatched. The CDR3 totals 17 residues. Per germline, CDR1 ENHRY and CDR2 SYGVKD. The CDR3 DNA sequence: TGTGCCATCAGTGAGAGAGGGGGCGGGGGGACGAACACTGAAGCTTTCTTT. The encoded protein is CAISERGGGGTNTEAFF.

This clone has more than one count but fewer than ten. The J gene is TRBJ2-5, the V gene TRBV4-1; a weak D match, TRBD2 (5 bases). Trimming stripped 4 bases from V and 4 bases from J, with 13 bases between. This CDR3 comprises 14 residues. The germline gives CDR1 MGHRA, CDR2 YSYEKL. CDR3 protein: CASSPVPRGETQYF. CDR3 nucleotides: TGCGCCAGCAGCCCGGTCCCCCGGGGAGAGACCCAGTACTTC.

This chain joins TRBV28 and TRBJ2-3; D perhaps matches TRBD2 (5 bases). Trimming removed 3 bases at V and 2 bases at J, with 12 bases between. Germline V gene data show CDR1 as MDHEN and CDR2 as SYDVKM. The CDR3 is 15 amino acids. CDR3 sequence: CASSFGLAFTDTQYF. As DNA, the CDR3 is TGTGCCAGCAGTTTCGGCCTAGCCTTCACAGATACGCAGTATTTT.

This clone appeared a few times. This sequence joins TRBV5-1 and TRBJ2-3; 8 bases line up with TRBD1. The CDR3 totals 16 residues. The germline CDR1 and CDR2 sequences are SGHRS and YFSETQ. V was pared by 0 bases and J by 2 bases, with 5 bases of the junction left unmatched. CDR3 in amino acids: CASSLAGQGSTDTQYF. DNA for the CDR3: TGCGCCAGCAGCTTGGCTGGACAGGGATCCACAGATACGCAGTATTTT. The full variable domain, in which reference TRBV5-1 and TRBJ2-3 provide the parts outside the CDR3, is KAGVTQTPRYLIKTRGQQVTLSCSPISGHRSVSWYQQTPGQGLQFLFEYFSETQRNKGNFPGRFSGRQFSNSRSEMNVSTLELGDSALYLCASSLAGQGSTDTQYFGPGTRLTVL.

This chain joins TRBV4-2 and TRBJ2-5, with 9 nucleotides matching TRBD2. The J call is in doubt because the DNA end fits TRBJ2-7 better. This CDR3 region has 17 residues. Germline V CDR1 and CDR2: LGHNA, YNFKEQ. CDR3: CASSPVTSGVSSYEQYF. For the CDR3, the DNA is TGTGCCAGCAGCCCAGTGACTAGCGGCGTCAGCTCCTACGAGCAGTACTTC.

The CDR3 protein is CASSPRLVPVHEQYF. The DNA of the CDR3 is TGCGCCAGCAGCCCCCGACTAGTACCAGTGCACGAGCAGTACTTC. The J gene is TRBJ2-7, the V gene TRBV5-1; TRBD2 is a possible D gene (6 bases). CDR3 length: 15 amino acids. V dropped 4 bases and J dropped 5 bases, with 19 bases sitting between them. Germline V lookup: CDR1 SGHRS, CDR2 YFSETQ.

This clone was counted only a few times. This sample includes further DNA sequences coding for the same CDR3. The chain carries TRBV20-1 and TRBJ2-1; D remains unclear. CDR1 is DFQATT, CDR2 SNEGSKA, per germline (reference sequence). Trimming removed 6 bases at V and 4 bases at J, with 7 bases between. The CDR3 spans 11 residues. The CDR3 sequence: CSAPRYNEQFF. CDR3 bases: TGCAGTGCCCCTAGGTACAATGAGCAGTTCTTC.

This clone was observed once. The CDR3 loop is CASSLWGTGNQPQHF. The CDR3 nucleotides read TGTGCCAGCAGCTTGTGGGGGACAGGTAATCAGCCCCAGCATTTT. The chain combines TRBV5-6 with TRBJ1-5; TRBD1 matches 8 bases. The CDR3 runs 15 residues. Germline V gene lookup returns CDR1 SGHDT and CDR2 YYEEEE. V lost 1 base and J lost 4; bases outside the gene matches: 4.

The chain is built from TRBV7-9 and TRBJ2-7, with 7 bases lining up with TRBD2. V shed 3 bases and J 1 base; nucleotides not matched to a gene: 6. This CDR3 is built from 15 residues. Per germline, CDR1 SEHNR and CDR2 FQNEAQ (reference sequence). CDR3 sequence: CASSFPGAGSYEQYF. In nucleotides, the CDR3 is TGTGCCAGCAGCTTCCCGGGAGCGGGATCCTACGAGCAGTACTTC.